A selection of T cell receptor beta chains follows, all from one sample in a study of T cell repertoires in cytomegalovirus infection. TCRdb reanalysed the reads using MiXCR and keeps one entry per CDR3 protein. The sample carries 200,000 or so distinct CDR3 sequences, 28% recorded once. Input material: PBMCs. These receptors came from a human donor in good health (CMV status not recorded). Some clones in this sample may be carry-over from other donors' samples. Both conserved end residues are part of each CDR3. The D gene is left open where the match is weak. Rows give clone size only sometimes, using once, few, many, or a class for an expanded clone.

clone_size | j_call | d_call | v_call | cdr3_aa | cdr3_nt
NA | TRBJ1-4 | NA | TRBV12-3/TRBV12-4 | CASSSVGGPEEKLFF | TGTGCCAGCAGTTCAGTCGGGGGGCCGGAAGAAAAACTGTTTTTT
NA | TRBJ2-7 | NA | TRBV6-5 | CASRLHDRTYEQYF | TGTGCCAGCAGATTACACGACCGTACCTACGAGCAGTACTTC
NA | TRBJ2-2 | TRBD2 | TRBV20-1 | CSAPNRDYGAGELFF | TGCAGTGCTCCGAACCGGGACTACGGGGCCGGGGAGCTGTTTTTT
NA | TRBJ2-7 | NA | TRBV11-2 | CASSLDSNLYEQYF | TGTGCCAGCAGCTTAGACAGCAACCTCTACGAGCAGTACTTC
NA | TRBJ2-3 | NA | TRBV24-1 | CATSVGGTQYF | TGTGCCACCAGTGTCGGCGGTACGCAGTATTTT
many | TRBJ1-3 | NA | TRBV6-5 | CASISLSQWNTIYF | TGTGCCAGCATTAGTCTGTCGCAGTGGAACACCATATATTTT
NA | TRBJ2-7 | TRBD1 | TRBV27 | CASSWSGGVYEQYF | TGTGCCAGCAGTTGGTCAGGGGGTGTCTACGAGCAGTACTTC
many | TRBJ2-7 | NA | TRBV29-1 | CSVLSDGASDEQYF | TGCAGCGTTCTAAGTGACGGTGCCTCGGACGAGCAGTACTTC
many | TRBJ2-1 | NA | TRBV7-3 | CASSANRASYNEQFF | TGTGCCAGCAGCGCGAACAGGGCCTCCTACAATGAGCAGTTCTTC
few | TRBJ1-6 | NA | TRBV7-8 | CASSFGGQDSPLHF | TGTGCCAGCAGCTTTGGAGGTCAGGATTCACCCCTCCACTTT
NA | TRBJ1-1 | TRBD1 | TRBV6-6 | CASSYGGTENTEAFF | TGTGCCAGCAGTTACGGGGGGACAGAGAACACTGAAGCTTTCTTT
NA | TRBJ2-3 | NA | TRBV7-2 | CASSFVQGGDTQYF | TGTGCCAGCAGCTTCGTTCAGGGCGGAGATACGCAGTATTTT
few | TRBJ1-5 | NA | TRBV6-2/TRBV6-3 | CASSYMREGQPQHF | TGTGCCAGCAGTTATATGAGGGAAGGTCAGCCCCAGCATTTT